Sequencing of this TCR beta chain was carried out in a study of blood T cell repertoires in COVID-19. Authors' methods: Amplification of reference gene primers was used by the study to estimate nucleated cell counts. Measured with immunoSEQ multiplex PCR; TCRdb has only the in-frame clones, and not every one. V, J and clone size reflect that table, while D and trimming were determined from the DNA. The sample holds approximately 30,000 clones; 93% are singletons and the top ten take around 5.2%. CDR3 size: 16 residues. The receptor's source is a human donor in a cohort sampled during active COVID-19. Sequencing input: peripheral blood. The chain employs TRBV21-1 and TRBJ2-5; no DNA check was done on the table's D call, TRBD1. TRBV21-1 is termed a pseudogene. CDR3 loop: CASSAHQLQFKETQYF. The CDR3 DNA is TGTGCCAGCAGCGCCCACCAATTACAGTTTAAAGAGACCCAGTACTTC.